This T cell receptor (beta chain) was recovered during a study of T cell repertoires in aging, cancer and after chemotherapy. The study's findings and limits: Loss of evenness, beyond lost richness, contributed to age-related TCR diversity decline in cancer patients. Age-matched healthy donors had significantly more diverse, less clonal blood TCR repertoires than untreated cancer patients.

There are 13 residues in the CDR3. Germline values: CDR1 MNHEY, CDR2 SVGAGI. Between the trimmed V and J ends, which lost 0 bases and 5 bases, there was a span of 8 bases. A mixed TRB-A/B primer pool amplified rearranged TRB by multiplex touch-down PCR. TCRdb recomputed calls from the multiplex PCR reads with MiXCR, one row per CDR3 protein. The data contain around 4,000 distinct CDR3 sequences, 20% to 30% of them singletons. Sample share makes this clonotype medium-sized. Its target is not known. The template was genomic DNA from peripheral blood, not RNA. This clonotype originated in a human donor in good health. The donor label of this sample is uncertain. The gene calls are TRBV6-5 and TRBJ2-7; D is undetermined. Sequenced material: blood. The CDR3 DNA reads as TGTGCCAGCAGTTACTCTAGACTGGACGAGCAGTACTTC. It encodes CASSYSRLDEQYF.